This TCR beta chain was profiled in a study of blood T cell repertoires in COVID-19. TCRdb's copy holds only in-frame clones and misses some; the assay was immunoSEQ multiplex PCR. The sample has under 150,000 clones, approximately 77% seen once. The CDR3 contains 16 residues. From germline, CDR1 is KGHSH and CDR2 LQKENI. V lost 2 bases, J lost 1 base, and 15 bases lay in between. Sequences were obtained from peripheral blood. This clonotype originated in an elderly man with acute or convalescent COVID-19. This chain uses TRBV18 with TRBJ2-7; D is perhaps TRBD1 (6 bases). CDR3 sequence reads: CASSPLPGTSSYEQYF. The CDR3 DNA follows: TGTGCCAGCTCACCATTACCCGGGACATCTTCCTACGAGCAGTACTTC.